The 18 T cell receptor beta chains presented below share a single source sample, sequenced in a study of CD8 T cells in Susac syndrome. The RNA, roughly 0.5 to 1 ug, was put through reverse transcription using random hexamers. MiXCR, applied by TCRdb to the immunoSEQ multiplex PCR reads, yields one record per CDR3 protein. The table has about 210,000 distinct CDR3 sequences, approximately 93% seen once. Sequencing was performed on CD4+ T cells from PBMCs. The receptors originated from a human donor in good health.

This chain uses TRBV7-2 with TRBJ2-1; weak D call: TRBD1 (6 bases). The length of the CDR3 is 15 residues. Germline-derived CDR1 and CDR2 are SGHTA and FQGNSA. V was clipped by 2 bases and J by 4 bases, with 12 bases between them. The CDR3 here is CASSLSGGVYNEQFF. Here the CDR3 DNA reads TGTGCCAGCAGCTTAAGTGGGGGCGTATACAATGAGCAGTTCTTC. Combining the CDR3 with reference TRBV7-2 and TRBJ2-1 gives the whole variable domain GAGVSQSPSNKVTEKGKDVELRCDPISGHTALYWYRQSLGQGLEFLIYFQGNSAPDKSGLPSDRFSAERTGGSVSTLTIQRTQQEDSAVYLCASSLSGGVYNEQFFGPGTRLTVL.

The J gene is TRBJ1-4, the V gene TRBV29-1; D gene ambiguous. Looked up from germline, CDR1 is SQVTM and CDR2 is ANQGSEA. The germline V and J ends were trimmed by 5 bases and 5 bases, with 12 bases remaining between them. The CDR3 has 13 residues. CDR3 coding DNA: TGCAGCGTTCCAGCTCCGGGGAATGAAAAACTGTTTTTT. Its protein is CSVPAPGNEKLFF.

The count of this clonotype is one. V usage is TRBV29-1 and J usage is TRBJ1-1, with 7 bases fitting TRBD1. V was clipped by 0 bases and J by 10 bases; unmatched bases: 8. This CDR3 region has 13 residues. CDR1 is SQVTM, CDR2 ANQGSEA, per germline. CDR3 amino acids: CSVEDRGKSVAFF. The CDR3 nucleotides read TGCAGCGTTGAAGACAGGGGGAAGAGTGTAGCTTTCTTT. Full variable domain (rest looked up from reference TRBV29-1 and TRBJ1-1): SAVISQKPSRDICQRGTSLTIQCQVDSQVTMMFWYRQQPGQSLTLIATANQGSEATYESGFVIDKFPISRPNLTFSTLTVSNMSPEDSSIYLCSVEDRGKSVAFFGQGTRLTVV.

The CDR3 DNA sequence: TGTGCCAGCAGCCCTTCGGAGAGGGCTGGCTACACCTTC. Translating gives CASSPSERAGYTF. The chain has TRBV5-6 and TRBJ1-2; unclear D gene. CDR1 SGHDT and CDR2 YYEEEE come from the germline V gene. V was pared by 4 bases and J by 7 bases, with 14 bases between. This CDR3 spans 13 amino acids.

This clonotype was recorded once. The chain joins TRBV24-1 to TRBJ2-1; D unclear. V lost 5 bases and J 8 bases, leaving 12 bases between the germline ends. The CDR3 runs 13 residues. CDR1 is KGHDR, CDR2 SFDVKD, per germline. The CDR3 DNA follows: TGTGCCACCAGTGGAAAACCTGCGCATGAGCAGTTCTTC. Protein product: CATSGKPAHEQFF.

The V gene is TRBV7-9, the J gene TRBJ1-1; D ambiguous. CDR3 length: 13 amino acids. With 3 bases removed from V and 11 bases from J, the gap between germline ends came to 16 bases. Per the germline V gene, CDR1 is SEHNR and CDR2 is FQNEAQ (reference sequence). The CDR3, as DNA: TGTGCCAGCAGCTTGACGGGAGAGTCATCGGCTTTCTTT. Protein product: CASSLTGESSAFF.

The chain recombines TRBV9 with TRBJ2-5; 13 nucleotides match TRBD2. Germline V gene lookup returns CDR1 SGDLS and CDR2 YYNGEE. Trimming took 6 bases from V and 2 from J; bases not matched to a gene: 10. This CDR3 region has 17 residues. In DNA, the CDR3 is TGTGCCAGCACCCCACGGGGACTAGCGGGACTTCAAGAGACCCAGTACTTC. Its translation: CASTPRGLAGLQETQYF.

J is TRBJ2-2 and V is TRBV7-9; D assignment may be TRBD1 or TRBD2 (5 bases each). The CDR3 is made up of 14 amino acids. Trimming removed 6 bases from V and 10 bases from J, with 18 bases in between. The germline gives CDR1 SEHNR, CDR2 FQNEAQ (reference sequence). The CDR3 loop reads CASSPGPNSEELFF. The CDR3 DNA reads TGTGCCAGCAGTCCGGGACCAAACTCTGAGGAGCTGTTTTTT.

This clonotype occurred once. The CDR3 sequence is CASSQEGQYNEKLFF. The CDR3 DNA is TGCGCCAGCAGCCAAGAAGGGCAGTATAATGAAAAACTGTTTTTT. V gene TRBV4-1 combines with J gene TRBJ1-4, with no clear D. The CDR3 loop spans 15 amino acids. Trimming took off 0 bases at V and 4 bases at J, with 9 bases between the two ends. Looked up from germline, CDR1 is MGHRA and CDR2 is YSYEKL.

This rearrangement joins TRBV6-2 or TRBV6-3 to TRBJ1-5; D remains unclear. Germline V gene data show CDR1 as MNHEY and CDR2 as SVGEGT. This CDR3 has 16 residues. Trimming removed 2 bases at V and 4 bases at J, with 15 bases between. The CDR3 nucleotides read TGTGCCAGCAGTTACAGGGAAATCCTAGGGAATCAGCCCCAGCATTTT. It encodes CASSYREILGNQPQHF.

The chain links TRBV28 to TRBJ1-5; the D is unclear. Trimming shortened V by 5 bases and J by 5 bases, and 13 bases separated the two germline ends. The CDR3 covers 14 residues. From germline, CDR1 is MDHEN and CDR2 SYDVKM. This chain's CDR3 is CASSPRANYQPQHF. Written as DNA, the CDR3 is TGTGCCAGCAGTCCCCGGGCCAACTATCAGCCCCAGCATTTT.

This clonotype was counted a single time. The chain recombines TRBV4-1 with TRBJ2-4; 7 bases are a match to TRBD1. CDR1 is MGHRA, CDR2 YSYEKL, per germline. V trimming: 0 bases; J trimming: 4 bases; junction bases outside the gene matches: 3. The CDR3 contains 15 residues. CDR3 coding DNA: TGCGCCAGCAGCCAAGATGGACAGGAAAAAAACATTCAGTACTTC. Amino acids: CASSQDGQEKNIQYF.

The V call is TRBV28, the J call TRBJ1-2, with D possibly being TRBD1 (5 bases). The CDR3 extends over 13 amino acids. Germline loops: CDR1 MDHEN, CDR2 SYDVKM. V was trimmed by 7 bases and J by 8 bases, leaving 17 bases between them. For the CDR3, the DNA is TGTGCCAGCACCTTGGGCAGGGAAGGCGGCTACACCTTC. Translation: CASTLGREGGYTF.

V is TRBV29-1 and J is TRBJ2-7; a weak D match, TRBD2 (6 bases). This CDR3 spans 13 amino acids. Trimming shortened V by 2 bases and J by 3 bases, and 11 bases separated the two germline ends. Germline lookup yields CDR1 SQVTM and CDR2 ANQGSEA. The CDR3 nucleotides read TGCAGCGTTGAAAGAGGAGGGAACTACGAGCAGTACTTC. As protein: CSVERGGNYEQYF.

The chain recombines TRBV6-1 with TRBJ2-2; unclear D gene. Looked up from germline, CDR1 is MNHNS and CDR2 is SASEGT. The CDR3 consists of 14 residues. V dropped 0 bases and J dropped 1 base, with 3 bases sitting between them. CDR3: CASSEAVNTGELFF. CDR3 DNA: TGTGCCAGCAGTGAAGCGGTGAACACCGGGGAGCTGTTTTTT.

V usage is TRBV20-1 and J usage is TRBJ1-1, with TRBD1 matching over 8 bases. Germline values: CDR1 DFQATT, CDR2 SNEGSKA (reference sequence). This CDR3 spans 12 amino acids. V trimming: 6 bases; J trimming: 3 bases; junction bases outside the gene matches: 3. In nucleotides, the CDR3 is TGCAGTGCGGACAGGGTGGACACTGAAGCTTTCTTT. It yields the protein CSADRVDTEAFF.

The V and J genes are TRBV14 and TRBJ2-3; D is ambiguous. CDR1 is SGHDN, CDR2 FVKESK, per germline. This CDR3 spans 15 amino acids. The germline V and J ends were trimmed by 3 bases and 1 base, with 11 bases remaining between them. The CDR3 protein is CASSQKSTRTDTQYF. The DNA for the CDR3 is TGTGCCAGCAGCCAGAAATCAACACGCACAGATACGCAGTATTTT.

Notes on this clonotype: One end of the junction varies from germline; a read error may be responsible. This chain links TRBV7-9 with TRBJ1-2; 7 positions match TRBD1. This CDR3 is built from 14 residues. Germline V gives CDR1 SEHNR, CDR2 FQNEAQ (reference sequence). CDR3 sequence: CASNLGGRHYGYTF. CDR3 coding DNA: TGTGCCAGCAACTTAGGGGGCCGACACTATGGCTACACCTTC.